This entry lists 30 T cell receptor beta chains sequenced from one sample in a study of blood T cell repertoires in COVID-19. Method: immunoSEQ multiplex PCR; TCRdb's copy keeps in-frame clones and lacks some. The sample has 170,000 or so clones, 83% seen once; the top ten hold 7.6%. Sequencing input: peripheral blood. Every receptor here comes from a woman in her seventies with COVID-19, enrolled during active disease.

The genes are TRBV29-1 and TRBJ2-2; tentatively, D is TRBD2 (6 bases). There are 12 residues in the CDR3. The germline V gene encodes CDR1 SQVTM and CDR2 ANQGSEA. The V gene lost 4 bases and the J gene lost 3 bases, with 6 bases spanning the gap. The CDR3 is CSVGEDTGELFF. In DNA, the CDR3 is TGCAGCGTTGGGGAGGACACCGGGGAGCTGTTTTTT.

This chain joins TRBV6-5 and TRBJ1-5; 7 positions agree with TRBD1. From germline, CDR1 is MNHEY and CDR2 SVGAGI. This CDR3 is built from 14 residues. V lost 6 bases, J lost 3 bases, and 5 bases stayed unmatched. As DNA, the CDR3 is TGTGCCAGCAGCTTCGACAGGGCCAATCAGCCCCAGCATTTT. This gives the protein CASSFDRANQPQHF.

Here the CDR3 reads CASGATGLADYEQYF. The CDR3, as DNA: TGTGCCAGCGGCGCGACGGGACTAGCGGACTACGAGCAGTACTTC. This sequence joins TRBV9 and TRBJ2-7; TRBD2 agrees at 11 bases. The germline V gene has CDR1 SGDLS and CDR2 YYNGEE. V trimming: 7 bases; J trimming: 3 bases; junction bases outside the gene matches: 9. The CDR3 is 15 residues long.

The count of this clone is one. The chain carries TRBV27 and TRBJ1-2; D is possibly TRBD1 (5 bases). The CDR3 is 17 residues long. Germline-derived CDR1 and CDR2 are MNHEY and SMNVEV (reference sequence). Trimming left V 4 bases short and J 0 bases short, with 18 bases between. DNA of the CDR3: TGTGCCAGCAGTTCGCACCAATTGACAGATCCTAACTATGGCTACACCTTC. It encodes CASSSHQLTDPNYGYTF.

V gene TRBV5-1 combines with J gene TRBJ2-2; D not resolved. The CDR3 runs to 13 residues. From germline, CDR1 is SGHRS and CDR2 YFSETQ. Deletions cut 1 base from V and 4 bases from J, with 5 bases between. CDR3 sequence reads: CASSLSVTGELFF. CDR3 DNA: TGCGCCAGCAGCTTGTCCGTCACCGGGGAGCTGTTTTTT.

J is TRBJ1-3 and V is TRBV7-2; 12 nucleotides match TRBD1. Trimming at V came to 5 bases and at J to 4 bases, leaving 6 bases not matched to a gene. The CDR3 is made up of 16 amino acids. Germline CDR1 reads SGHTA; CDR2 reads FQGNSA. The CDR3 DNA sequence: TGTGCCAGCAGCAACCACGGGACAGGGGGCGGAAACACCATATATTTT. Residues: CASSNHGTGGGNTIYF.

The chain is built from TRBV19 and TRBJ1-1; 9 bases line up with TRBD1. The CDR3 sequence is 14 residues long. Germline V gene data show CDR1 as LNHDA and CDR2 as SQIVND (reference sequence). Unmatched junction bases numbered 3, after V lost 4 bases and J lost 3 bases. In DNA, the CDR3 is TGTGCCAGTAGTACCGGACAGGGGTACACTGAAGCTTTCTTT. This sequence encodes CASSTGQGYTEAFF.

The chain carries TRBV11-2 and TRBJ1-2; D might be TRBD1 (5 bases). This CDR3 is 15 amino acids long. The germline V gene encodes CDR1 SGHAT and CDR2 FQNNGV. V lost 0 bases and J lost 6, with 14 bases in between. CDR3 DNA sequence: TGTGCCAGCAGCTTAGAAAGGAGGGGCAGCAATGGCTACACCTTC. Amino acid sequence: CASSLERRGSNGYTF.

For the CDR3, the DNA is TGTGCCAGCTCACCGAGGACAGGGGCCGACGAGCAGTACTTC. Its protein product is CASSPRTGADEQYF. V is TRBV18 and J is TRBJ2-7; TRBD1 aligns across 9 bases. The CDR3 runs to 14 residues. Germline values: CDR1 KGHSH, CDR2 LQKENI. The V segment lost 3 bases and the J segment 5 bases; nucleotides outside the gene matches: 5.

The chain recombines TRBV24-1 with TRBJ2-5; 12 bases match TRBD2. V lost 4 bases and J lost 1; bases outside the gene matches: 15. The CDR3 extends over 20 amino acids. Germline V lookup: CDR1 KGHDR, CDR2 SFDVKD. Here the CDR3 DNA reads TGTGCCACCAGTGACTCTAGCGGGAGGGACCGTGTTAAACTCCAAGAGACCCAGTACTTC. Protein product: CATSDSSGRDRVKLQETQYF.

The V gene is TRBV5-1, the J gene TRBJ1-6; D is perhaps TRBD1 (5 bases). Trimming pared 0 bases from V and 9 bases from J, leaving 10 bases between. The CDR3 length is 14 residues. Germline V gene sequence: CDR1 SGHRS, CDR2 YFSETQ. CDR3: CASSLEGTRSPLHF. The DNA of the CDR3 is TGCGCCAGCAGCTTGGAAGGGACTCGTTCACCCCTCCACTTT.

This chain joins TRBV4-3 and TRBJ1-4, with unresolved D. The CDR3 loop spans 13 amino acids. Germline CDR1 reads LGHNA; CDR2 reads YSLEER. The V gene lost 4 bases and the J gene lost 4 bases, with 7 bases spanning the gap. The CDR3 reads CASSPSLNEKLFF. The CDR3 nucleotides are TGCGCCAGCAGCCCCTCCCTTAATGAAAAACTGTTTTTT.

The gene calls are TRBV20-1 and TRBJ1-3; a weak D match, TRBD1 (5 bases). Trimming took off 3 bases at V and 4 bases at J, with 7 bases between the two ends. Germline V lookup: CDR1 DFQATT, CDR2 SNEGSKA (reference sequence). The CDR3 extends over 12 amino acids. CDR3 residues: CSASYRGNTIYF. The DNA of the CDR3 is TGCAGTGCTAGTTACAGGGGAAACACCATATATTTT.

The V call is TRBV7-2, the J call TRBJ2-3, with a tentative D call TRBD1 (5 bases). The CDR3 runs to 14 residues. Trimming left V 8 bases short and J 2 bases short, with 14 bases between. From germline, CDR1 is SGHTA and CDR2 FQGNSA. CDR3: CASGSPGNTDTQYF. DNA of the CDR3: TGTGCCAGCGGGTCCCCAGGGAACACAGATACGCAGTATTTT.

The chain links TRBV29-1 to TRBJ2-5, with 8 bases lining up with TRBD1. Trimming removed 2 bases from V and 4 bases from J; junction bases left unmatched: 9. CDR1 and CDR2 (germline): SQVTM, ANQGSEA. The CDR3 spans 15 residues. The CDR3 coding sequence is TGCAGCGTTGAACCGCTGGACAGGGTAGGAGAGACCCAGTACTTC. It is translated as CSVEPLDRVGETQYF. The full variable domain, in which reference TRBV29-1 and TRBJ2-5 provide the parts outside the CDR3, is SAVISQKPSRDICQRGTSLTIQCQVDSQVTMMFWYRQQPGQSLTLIATANQGSEATYESGFVIDKFPISRPNLTFSTLTVSNMSPEDSSIYLCSVEPLDRVGETQYFGPGTRLLVL.

The gene calls are TRBV29-1 and TRBJ2-7; 8 bases are a match to TRBD1. Germline CDR1 and CDR2: SQVTM and ANQGSEA. The CDR3 is 12 amino acids. The trim removed 4 bases at V and 6 bases at J, leaving 5 bases unmatched. The CDR3 DNA reads TGCAGCGTTGCCCCGACAGGGGCCGAGCAGTACTTC. Translated: CSVAPTGAEQYF.

The chain uses TRBV12-3 or TRBV12-4 and TRBJ2-3; maybe TRBD2 (6 bases). Trimming cost V 5 bases and J 6 bases, with 12 bases left between them. The CDR3 consists of 13 residues. CDR3 sequence: CASSIYGGDTQYF. CDR3 nucleotides: TGTGCCAGCAGTATCTATGGGGGGGATACGCAGTATTTT.

The chain recombines TRBV9 with TRBJ2-5, with D possibly TRBD1 on 6 matching bases. The CDR3 contains 14 residues. The germline V gene has CDR1 SGDLS and CDR2 YYNGEE. The ends were cut back, 4 bases at V and 1 base at J, with 11 bases in the middle. Here the CDR3 DNA reads TGTGCCAGCAGCCCCCGGGACACCCAAGAGACCCAGTACTTC. This codes for CASSPRDTQETQYF.

This clone appeared a few times. The V call is TRBV5-5, the J call TRBJ2-3; 9 bases map to TRBD2. Looked up from germline, CDR1 is SGHKS and CDR2 is YYEKEE (reference sequence). This CDR3 is built from 15 residues. V was pared by 0 bases and J by 5 bases, with 4 bases of the junction left unmatched. The CDR3 DNA reads TGTGCCAGCAGCTTGGGCGGGAGGGCGAGAGATACGCAGTATTTT. Translating it yields CASSLGGRARDTQYF.

This chain joins TRBV3-1 (or the pseudogene TRBV3-2) and TRBJ2-5, with TRBD2 matching over 7 bases. This CDR3 is built from 14 residues. The J segment lost 4 bases and the V segment lost 2 bases, leaving 4 bases of the junction unmatched. The germline V gene has CDR1 LGHDT and CDR2 YNNKEL (reference sequence). DNA of the CDR3: TGTGCCAGCAGCCAACGCGGGAGAGGAGAGACCCAGTACTTC. Its translation is CASSQRGRGETQYF.

This rearrangement joins TRBV14 to TRBJ2-5, with TRBD1 matching over 7 bases. This CDR3 is 18 amino acids long. Germline assignment: CDR1 SGHDN and CDR2 FVKESK. The junction had 10 bases not matched to a gene; V was cut back by 0 bases and J by 0 bases. The CDR3 loop is CASSQDNGTAQYQETQYF. DNA of the CDR3: TGTGCCAGCAGCCAAGACAACGGGACAGCTCAGTACCAAGAGACCCAGTACTTC.

The CDR3 is CASSLGASGIYNEQFF. CDR3 bases: TGTGCCAGCAGCTTAGGAGCTAGCGGGATTTACAATGAGCAGTTCTTC. The chain carries TRBV11-2 and TRBJ2-1, with TRBD2 matching 9 bases. V lost 1 base and J lost 4; bases outside the gene matches: 5. The CDR3 has 16 amino acids. Germline V lookup: CDR1 SGHAT, CDR2 FQNNGV.

The table lists this clone with a few counts. The chain has TRBV19 and TRBJ1-2, with no clear D. V lost 7 bases and J 4 bases, leaving 16 bases between the germline ends. This CDR3 region has 14 residues. Germline loops: CDR1 LNHDA, CDR2 SQIVND (reference sequence). CDR3 DNA sequence: TGTGCCAGTAAGCCACAGCCGCCTGGCTATGGCTACACCTTC. Translated: CASKPQPPGYGYTF.

CDR3 sequence reads: CASSSDRGVGETQYF. CDR3 bases: TGTGCCAGCAGCTCAGACAGGGGAGTGGGAGAGACCCAGTACTTC. The chain uses TRBV5-4 and TRBJ2-5, with 8 positions matching TRBD1. The V gene's germline CDR1 is SGHNT and CDR2 YYREEE (reference sequence). The ends lost 3 bases at V and 4 bases at J; junction bases unmatched: 8. The CDR3 sequence is 15 residues long.

The chain links TRBV10-3 to TRBJ2-3; D not resolved. Germline V lookup: CDR1 ENHRY, CDR2 SYGVKD. The CDR3 covers 12 residues. Trimming stripped 3 bases from V and 3 bases from J, with 4 bases between. The CDR3: CAISDPTDTQYF. In nucleotides, the CDR3 is TGTGCCATCAGTGACCCTACAGATACGCAGTATTTT.

The chain employs TRBV15 and TRBJ1-6, with D possibly TRBD1 on 6 matching bases. Germline lookup yields CDR1 LNHNV and CDR2 YYDKDF (reference sequence). There are 14 residues in the CDR3. Trimming left V 4 bases short and J 3 bases short, with 7 bases between. The CDR3 loop is CATSNRDYNSPLHF. In DNA, the CDR3 is TGTGCCACCAGCAACAGGGACTATAATTCACCCCTCCACTTT.

V and J are TRBV2 and TRBJ1-5; no definite D call. Deletions cut 3 bases from V and 5 bases from J, with 11 bases between. Germline V lookup: CDR1 SNHLY, CDR2 FYNNEI. CDR3 length equals 14 residues. The CDR3 bases are TGTGCCAGCAGTGATTCGGCAGGCTATCAGCCCCAGCATTTT. Protein sequence: CASSDSAGYQPQHF.

This rearrangement joins TRBV16 to TRBJ2-4; 12 nucleotides align to TRBD2. Germline CDR1 and CDR2: KGHSY and FQNENV. V dropped 1 base and J dropped 7; count of bases not matched to a gene: 5. The CDR3 is 16 residues long. CDR3 in amino acids: CASSQLAGTSGNIQYF. CDR3 coding DNA: TGTGCCAGCAGCCAATTAGCCGGGACTAGCGGGAACATTCAGTACTTC.

V usage is TRBV28 and J usage is TRBJ1-2; no reliable D call. V lost 3 bases, J lost 0 bases, and 5 bases lay in between. This CDR3 region has 13 residues. From germline, CDR1 is MDHEN and CDR2 SYDVKM. Written as DNA, the CDR3 is TGTGCCAGCAGTTTGCCAGCTAACTATGGCTACACCTTC. Amino acids: CASSLPANYGYTF.

This chain links TRBV19 with TRBJ2-1, with TRBD2 as a possible D gene (6 bases). V was trimmed by 4 bases and J by 5 bases, leaving 15 bases between them. CDR3 length: 15 residues. CDR1 and CDR2 (germline): LNHDA, SQIVND (reference sequence). The DNA of the CDR3 is TGTGCCAGTAGTAGGATGGAGGGTCAGAACAATGAGCAGTTCTTC. Translating it yields CASSRMEGQNNEQFF. Full variable domain (missing parts from reference TRBV19 and TRBJ2-1): DGGITQSPKYLFRKEGQNVTLSCEQNLNHDAMYWYRQDPGQGLRLIYYSQIVNDFQKGDIAEGYSVSREKKESFPLTVTSAQKNPTAFYLCASSRMEGQNNEQFFGPGTRLTVL.